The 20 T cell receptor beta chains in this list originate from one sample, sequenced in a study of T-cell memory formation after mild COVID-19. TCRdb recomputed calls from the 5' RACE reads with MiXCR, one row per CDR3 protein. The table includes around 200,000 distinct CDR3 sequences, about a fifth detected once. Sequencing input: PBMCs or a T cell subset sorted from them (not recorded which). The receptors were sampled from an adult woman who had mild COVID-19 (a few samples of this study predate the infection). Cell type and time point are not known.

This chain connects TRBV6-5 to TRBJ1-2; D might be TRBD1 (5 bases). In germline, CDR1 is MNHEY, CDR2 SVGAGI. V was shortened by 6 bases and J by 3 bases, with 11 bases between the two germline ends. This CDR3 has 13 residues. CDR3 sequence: CASRRDGDYGYTF. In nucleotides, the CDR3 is TGTGCCAGCAGACGGGACGGAGACTATGGCTACACCTTC.

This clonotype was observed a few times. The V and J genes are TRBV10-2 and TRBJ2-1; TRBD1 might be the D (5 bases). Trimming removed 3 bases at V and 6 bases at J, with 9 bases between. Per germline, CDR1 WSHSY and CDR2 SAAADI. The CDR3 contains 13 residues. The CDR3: CASSEGVGNEQFF. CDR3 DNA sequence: TGCGCCAGCAGTGAAGGGGTTGGCAATGAGCAGTTCTTC.

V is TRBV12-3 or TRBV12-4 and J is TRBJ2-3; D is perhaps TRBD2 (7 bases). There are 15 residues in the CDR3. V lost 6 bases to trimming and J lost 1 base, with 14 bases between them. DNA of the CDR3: TGTGCCAGCAGCTCGGGGGGCCTGGGCACAGATACGCAGTATTTT. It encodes CASSSGGLGTDTQYF.

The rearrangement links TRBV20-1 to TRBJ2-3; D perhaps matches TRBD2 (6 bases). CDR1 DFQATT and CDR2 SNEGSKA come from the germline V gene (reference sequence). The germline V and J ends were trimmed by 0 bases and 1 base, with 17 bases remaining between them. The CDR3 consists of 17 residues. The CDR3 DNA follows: TGCAGTGCTAGAGATGCATTTACGGGAGTGGGCACAGATACGCAGTATTTT. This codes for CSARDAFTGVGTDTQYF.

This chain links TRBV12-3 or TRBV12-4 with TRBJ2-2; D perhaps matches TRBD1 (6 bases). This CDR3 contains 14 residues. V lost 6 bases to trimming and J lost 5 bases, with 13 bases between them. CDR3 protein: CASSVGGVTGELFF. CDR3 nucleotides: TGTGCCAGCAGCGTAGGGGGAGTAACCGGGGAGCTGTTTTTT.

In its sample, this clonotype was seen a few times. The CDR3 nucleotides are TGTGCCACCAGCAGTCGTGGGAACACTGAAGCTTTCTTT. This gives the protein CATSSRGNTEAFF. The rearrangement joins TRBV15 to TRBJ1-1; D remains unclear. V shed 3 bases and J shed 1 base, with 6 bases lying between them. CDR3 size: 13 residues. Germline values: CDR1 LNHNV, CDR2 YYDKDF (reference sequence). The full variable domain, with the rest looked up from reference TRBV15 and TRBJ1-1, is DAMVIQNPRYQVTQFGKPVTLSCSQTLNHNVMYWYQQKSSQAPKLLFHYYDKDFNNEADTPDNFQSRRPNTSFCFLDIRSPGLGDTAMYLCATSSRGNTEAFFGQGTRLTVV.

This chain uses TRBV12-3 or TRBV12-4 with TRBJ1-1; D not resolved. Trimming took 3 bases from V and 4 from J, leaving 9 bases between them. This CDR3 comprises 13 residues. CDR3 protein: CASSFPAGTEAFF. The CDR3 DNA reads TGTGCCAGCAGTTTTCCAGCGGGCACTGAAGCTTTCTTT.

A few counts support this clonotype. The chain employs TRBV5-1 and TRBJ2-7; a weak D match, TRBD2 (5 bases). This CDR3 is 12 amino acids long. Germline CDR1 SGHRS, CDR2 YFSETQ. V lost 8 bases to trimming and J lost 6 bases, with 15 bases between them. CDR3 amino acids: CASTWGGGEQYF. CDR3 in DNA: TGCGCCAGTACCTGGGGTGGAGGCGAGCAGTACTTC.

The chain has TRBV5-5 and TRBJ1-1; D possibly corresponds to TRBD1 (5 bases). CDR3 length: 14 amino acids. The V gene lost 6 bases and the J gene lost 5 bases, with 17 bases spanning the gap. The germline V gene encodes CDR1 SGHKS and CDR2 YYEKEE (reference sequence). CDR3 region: CASIPPGGSTEAFF. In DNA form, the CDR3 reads TGTGCCAGCATCCCTCCCGGGGGGAGTACTGAAGCTTTCTTT. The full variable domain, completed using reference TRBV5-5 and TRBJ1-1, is DAGVTQSPTHLIKTRGQQVTLRCSPISGHKSVSWYQQVLGQGPQFIFQYYEKEERGRGNFPDRFSARQFPNYSSELNVNALLLGDSALYLCASIPPGGSTEAFFGQGTRLTVV.

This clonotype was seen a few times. The CDR3 reads CASSQGGGANVLTF. The CDR3, as DNA: TGCGCCAGCAGCCAAGGTGGCGGGGCCAACGTCCTGACTTTC. The J gene is TRBJ2-6, the V gene TRBV4-1; D gene ambiguous. Per germline, CDR1 MGHRA and CDR2 YSYEKL. This CDR3 has 14 amino acids. Trimming took off 1 base at V and 4 bases at J, with 5 bases between the two ends.

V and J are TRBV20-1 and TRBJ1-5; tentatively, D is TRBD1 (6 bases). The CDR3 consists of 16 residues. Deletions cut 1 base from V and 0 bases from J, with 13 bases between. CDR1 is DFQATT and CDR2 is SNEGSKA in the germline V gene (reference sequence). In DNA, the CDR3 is TGCAGTGCTAGAGTCCGACAGGACTATAGCAATCAGCCCCAGCATTTT. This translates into CSARVRQDYSNQPQHF.

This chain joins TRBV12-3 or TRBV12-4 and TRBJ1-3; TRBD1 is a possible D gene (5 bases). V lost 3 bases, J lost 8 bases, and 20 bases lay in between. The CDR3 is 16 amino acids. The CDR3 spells CASSLFSGLGTDTIYF. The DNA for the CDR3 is TGTGCCAGCAGTTTGTTTTCAGGGTTAGGTACAGACACCATATATTTT.

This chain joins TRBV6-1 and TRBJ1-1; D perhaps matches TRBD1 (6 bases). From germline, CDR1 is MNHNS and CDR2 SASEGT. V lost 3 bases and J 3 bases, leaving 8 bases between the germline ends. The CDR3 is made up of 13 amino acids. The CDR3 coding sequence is TGTGCCAGCAGTGATTGGACAGACACTGAAGCTTTCTTT. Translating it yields CASSDWTDTEAFF.

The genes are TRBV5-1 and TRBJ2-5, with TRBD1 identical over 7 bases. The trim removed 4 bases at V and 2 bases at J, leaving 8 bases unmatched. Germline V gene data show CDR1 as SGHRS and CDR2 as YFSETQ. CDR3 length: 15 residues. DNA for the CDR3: TGCGCCAGCAGCACTCGACAGGGTGGGCAAGAGACCCAGTACTTC. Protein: CASSTRQGGQETQYF. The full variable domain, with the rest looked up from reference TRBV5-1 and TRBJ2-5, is KAGVTQTPRYLIKTRGQQVTLSCSPISGHRSVSWYQQTPGQGLQFLFEYFSETQRNKGNFPGRFSGRQFSNSRSEMNVSTLELGDSALYLCASSTRQGGQETQYFGPGTRLLVL.

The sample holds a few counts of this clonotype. The CDR3 loop reads CATSDLPPQETQYF. The CDR3 DNA reads as TGTGCCACCAGTGATTTGCCGCCACAAGAGACCCAGTACTTC. The gene calls are TRBV24-1 and TRBJ2-5; D is uncertain. CDR1 and CDR2 from the germline V gene are KGHDR and SFDVKD. The length of the CDR3 is 14 residues. The V gene lost 0 bases and the J gene lost 2 bases, with 6 bases spanning the gap.

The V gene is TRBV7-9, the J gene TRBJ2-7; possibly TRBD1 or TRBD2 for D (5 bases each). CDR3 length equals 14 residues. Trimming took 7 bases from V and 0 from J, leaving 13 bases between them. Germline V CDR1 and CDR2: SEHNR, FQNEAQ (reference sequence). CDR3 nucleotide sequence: TGTGCCAGCACTGGGACGGAGTCCTCCTACGAGCAGTACTTC. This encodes CASTGTESSYEQYF. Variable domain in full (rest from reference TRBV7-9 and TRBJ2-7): DTGVSQNPRHKITKRGQNVTFRCDPISEHNRLYWYRQTLGQGPEFLTYFQNEAQLEKSRLLSDRFSAERPKGSFSTLEIQRTEQGDSAMYLCASTGTESSYEQYFGPGTRLTVT.

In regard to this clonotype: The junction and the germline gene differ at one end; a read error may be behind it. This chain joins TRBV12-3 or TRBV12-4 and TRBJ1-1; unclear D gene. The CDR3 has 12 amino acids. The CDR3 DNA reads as TGTGCCAGCAGCTTAGTGTACACTGAAGCTTTCTTT. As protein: CASSLVYTEAFF.

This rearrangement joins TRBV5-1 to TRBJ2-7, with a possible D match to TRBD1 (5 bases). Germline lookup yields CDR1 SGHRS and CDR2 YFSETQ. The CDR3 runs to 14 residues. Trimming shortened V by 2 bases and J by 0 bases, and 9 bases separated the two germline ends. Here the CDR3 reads CASSFHRSSYEQYF. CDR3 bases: TGCGCCAGCAGCTTCCACAGGAGCTCCTACGAGCAGTACTTC.

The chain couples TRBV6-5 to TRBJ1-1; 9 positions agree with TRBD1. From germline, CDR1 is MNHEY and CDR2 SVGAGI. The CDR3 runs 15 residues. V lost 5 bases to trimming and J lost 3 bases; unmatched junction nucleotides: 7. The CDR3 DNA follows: TGTGCCAGCAGTGACTACAGGGGGCTGGACACTGAAGCTTTCTTT. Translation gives CASSDYRGLDTEAFF.

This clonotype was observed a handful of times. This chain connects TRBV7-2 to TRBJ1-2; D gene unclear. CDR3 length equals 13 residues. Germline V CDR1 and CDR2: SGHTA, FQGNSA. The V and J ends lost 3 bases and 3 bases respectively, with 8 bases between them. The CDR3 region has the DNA TGTGCCAGCAGCTTCGGGGTACACTATGGCTACACCTTC. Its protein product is CASSFGVHYGYTF.